The clone carrying this T cell receptor beta chain was recorded only once. Primed by a sample-barcoded 5' primer and a J-beta primer mix, a second PCR proceeded for about 6 to 12 cycles. Each cDNA molecule received a tag from a template-switch adaptor that had 12 random nucleotides. TCRdb analysed the 5' RACE reads with MiXCR anew, one entry per CDR3 protein. The repertoire holds 1.5 million to 2 million distinct CDR3 sequences, with about 50% as singletons. The length of the CDR3 is 15 residues. The V segment lost 2 bases and the J segment 6 bases; nucleotides outside the gene matches: 5. Looked up from germline, CDR1 is SGDLS and CDR2 is YYNGEE. Healthy Caucasians from Russia aged about 6 to 90 served as donors. The authors extracted at least 5 micrograms of total RNA per sample. The sample comes from a study of blood T cells in healthy people across ages.

The clonotype was recovered from a woman aged 40-49 years in good health. The sample comprised blood. J is TRBJ2-1 and V is TRBV9; TRBD2 matches 10 bases. CDR3 residues: CASSVRSGGANEQFF. In DNA, the CDR3 is TGTGCCAGCAGCGTTCGAAGCGGGGGGGCCAATGAGCAGTTCTTC.